These T cell receptor beta chains were read from a single sample in a study of blood T cell repertoires in COVID-19. Sequencing was performed with immunoSEQ multiplex PCR; in TCRdb, only in-frame clones are kept and a portion is missing. The data show under 350,000 clones, around nine tenths seen once. The specimen was peripheral blood. The receptors originated from a man aged 70-80 years with acute or convalescent COVID-19. The CDR3 runs from the conserved cysteine through the conserved F or W. A D gene is named only where the DNA matches it firmly. Clone size is shown for a subset of rows, as once, few, many or a class of expanded clone.

>TRBD2|TRBJ2-2|NA|TRBV7-8
TGTGCCAGCAGCTTATCGCGGACTAGCGGTTGGAACACCGGGGAGCTGTTTTTT
CASSLSRTSGWNTGELFF
>NA|TRBJ2-3|NA|TRBV7-2
TGTGCCAGCAGCCCCGGGGGAGATACGCAGTATTTT
CASSPGGDTQYF
>NA|TRBJ1-2|NA|TRBV23-1
TGCGCCAGCAGTCATGCCCAGGACTATGGCTACACCTTC
CASSHAQDYGYTF
>NA|TRBJ2-3|NA|TRBV27
TGTGCCAGCAGTTTCCATAGGGGTACAGATACGCAGTATTTT
CASSFHRGTDTQYF
>TRBD1|TRBJ2-5|NA|TRBV7-9
TGTGCCAGCAGCCCACGGACAGGGGAAGAGACCCAGTACTTC
CASSPRTGEETQYF
>TRBD1|TRBJ1-3|NA|TRBV9
TGTGCCAGCAGCGTAGTTGGGACAGGGTCTGGAAACACCATATATTTT
CASSVVGTGSGNTIYF
>NA|TRBJ1-6|NA|TRBV7-9
TGTGCCAGCAGCGTGGACAGTGTCAATTCACCCCTCCACTTT
CASSVDSVNSPLHF
>TRBD2|TRBJ2-5|NA|TRBV11-2
TGTGCCAGCAGTGGGGGAGGGCCCCGACAAGAGACCCAGTACTTC
CASSGGGPRQETQYF
>TRBD1|TRBJ2-2|NA|TRBV5-1
TGCGCCAGCAGCTTATCGGGACAGGGCGGTAACACCGGGGAGCTGTTTTTT
CASSLSGQGGNTGELFF
>NA|TRBJ1-2|NA|TRBV5-1
TGCGCCAGCAGCTTGGGTGGGCAGGGCTACACCTTC
CASSLGGQGYTF
>NA|TRBJ2-7|NA|TRBV2
TGTGCCAGCAGCCATAGGGTACAGGGTTTGCGGGAGCAGTACTTC
CASSHRVQGLREQYF
>NA|TRBJ2-4|NA|TRBV19
TGTGCCAGTAGTATTGTGGGGCTGGCCAAAAACATTCAGTACTTC
CASSIVGLAKNIQYF
>TRBD2|TRBJ2-1|NA|TRBV9
TGTGCCAGCAGCGTAGTGGCGGGAGCTTACAATGAGCAGTTCTTC
CASSVVAGAYNEQFF
>TRBD1|TRBJ1-4|NA|TRBV6-5
TGTGCCAGCAGCCGTCGGACAGGGAAGAATGAAAAACTGTTTTTT
CASSRRTGKNEKLFF
>NA|TRBJ2-3|NA|TRBV7-2
TGTGCCAGCAGCCTGCTATTCACAGATACGCAGTATTTT
CASSLLFTDTQYF
>NA|TRBJ1-6|once|TRBV10-3
TGTGCCATCAGTGAGGGGACACCTGGGGACTCACCCCTCCACTTT
CAISEGTPGDSPLHF
>NA|TRBJ2-7|once|TRBV15
TGTGCCACCAGCCTTCAGGAAGCCTACGAGCAGTACTTC
CATSLQEAYEQYF